A single sample gave rise to the 22 T cell receptor beta chains below, sequenced in a study of blood T cell repertoires in COVID-19. The assay was immunoSEQ multiplex PCR, and TCRdb's table has in-frame clones only and misses some. The data contain hundreds of thousands of clones, 80% to 90% of them singletons. The sequenced sample was PBMCs or T cells enriched from blood (not recorded which). Receptors originate from a man in his thirties or forties who had recovered from COVID-19.

V usage is TRBV6-4 and J usage is TRBJ1-2, with 9 nucleotides matching TRBD1. J was trimmed by 4 bases and V by 0 bases; bases with no gene match: 12. The CDR3 spans 18 residues. Germline CDR1 MRHNA, CDR2 SNTAGT. The CDR3 spells CASSDSGQGLFLGYGYTF. The DNA of the CDR3 is TGTGCCAGCAGTGACTCCGGACAGGGGCTCTTCCTGGGCTATGGCTACACCTTC.

This clone was seen once. The chain employs TRBV7-6 and TRBJ2-5; TRBD1 matches at 9 bases. Germline lookup yields CDR1 SGHVS and CDR2 FNYEAQ. The V segment lost 1 base and the J segment 4 bases; nucleotides outside the gene matches: 7. The CDR3 is 16 amino acids. CDR3: CASSLGGTGLAETQYF. The CDR3 DNA sequence: TGTGCCAGCAGCTTAGGGGGGACAGGGTTGGCAGAGACCCAGTACTTC.

This chain connects TRBV2 to TRBJ2-2; 10 positions agree with TRBD1. This CDR3 contains 14 residues. Germline CDR1 and CDR2: SNHLY and FYNNEI. The V gene end was trimmed by 7 bases and the J gene end by 6 bases; junction bases not matched to a gene: 5. For the CDR3, the DNA is TGTGCCAGCACGAAGGACAGGGGGGCCGGGGAGCTGTTTTTT. Amino acids: CASTKDRGAGELFF.

This clone was detected a few times. The chain is built from TRBV5-1 and TRBJ2-5, with 11 bases that match TRBD2. Per germline, CDR1 SGHRS and CDR2 YFSETQ. The CDR3 is made up of 17 amino acids. The junction had 7 bases not matched to a gene; V was cut back by 0 bases and J by 3 bases. CDR3 sequence (DNA): TGCGCCAGCAGCTTGGTGCTAGCGGGGGGTATGGAAGAGACCCAGTACTTC. It yields the protein CASSLVLAGGMEETQYF.

The chain carries TRBV5-6 and TRBJ1-4; 8 bases agree with TRBD1. This CDR3 has 18 residues. Germline V gene sequence: CDR1 SGHDT, CDR2 YYEEEE. V lost 0 bases, J lost 0 bases, and 7 bases stayed unmatched. CDR3 bases: TGTGCCAGCAGCTTGGAAGGACAGGGTTACGCAACTAATGAAAAACTGTTTTTT. Translating it yields CASSLEGQGYATNEKLFF.

This chain joins TRBV30 and TRBJ1-5; 7 nucleotides line up with TRBD1. The V and J ends lost 3 bases and 5 bases, in that order; junction bases with no gene match: 10. The CDR3 has 15 amino acids. The V gene's germline CDR1 is GTSNPN and CDR2 SVGIG (reference sequence). The DNA for the CDR3 is TGTGCCTGGAGGACCCCAGGGGGGCGTTATCAGCCCCAGCATTTT. Its translation: CAWRTPGGRYQPQHF.

The chain links TRBV6-5 to TRBJ1-2; D is ambiguous. CDR1 MNHEY and CDR2 SVGAGI come from the germline V gene. V was pared by 8 bases and J by 7 bases, with 14 bases between. The CDR3 is made up of 12 amino acids. The CDR3 DNA reads as TGTGCCAGCGGAGGCTTTGAAGTTGGCTACACCTTC. It is translated as CASGGFEVGYTF.

V is TRBV20-1 and J is TRBJ1-2; tentatively, D is TRBD1 (6 bases). This CDR3 is built from 14 residues. Looked up from germline, CDR1 is DFQATT and CDR2 is SNEGSKA (reference sequence). V dropped 3 bases and J dropped 4 bases, with 15 bases sitting between them. CDR3 coding DNA: TGCAGTGCTAGTCACTCCAGGGGCACCTATGGCTACACCTTC. Residues: CSASHSRGTYGYTF.

This chain uses TRBV7-9 with TRBJ2-2, with D possibly TRBD2 on 6 matching bases. The germline V gene has CDR1 SEHNR and CDR2 FQNEAQ (reference sequence). V lost 5 bases and J lost 3, with 19 bases in between. The CDR3 totals 17 residues. CDR3 in amino acids: CASSQSPRETDTGELFF. The CDR3 nucleotides read TGTGCCAGCAGCCAGAGCCCCCGGGAGACGGACACCGGGGAGCTGTTTTTT.

This clone was observed a few times. This chain uses TRBV27 with TRBJ2-1, with 7 bases identical to TRBD2. V lost 1 base and J lost 3; bases outside the gene matches: 12. Germline V gene data show CDR1 as MNHEY and CDR2 as SMNVEV (reference sequence). The CDR3 runs to 18 residues. The CDR3 here is CASSLFGEAGTFYNEQFF. In nucleotides, the CDR3 is TGTGCCAGCAGTTTATTTGGCGAAGCGGGGACGTTCTACAATGAGCAGTTCTTC.

This chain connects TRBV15 to TRBJ1-6, with 7 nucleotides matching TRBD1. Germline values: CDR1 LNHNV, CDR2 YYDKDF (reference sequence). With 1 base clipped from V and 7 bases from J, the junction kept 4 bases outside the gene matches. The CDR3 is 15 amino acids. CDR3 amino acids: CATSRVGTANSPLHF. CDR3 nucleotides: TGTGCCACCAGCAGAGTTGGGACAGCAAATTCACCCCTCCACTTT.

This clone was detected a few times. V is TRBV5-1 and J is TRBJ1-1, with a weak D call TRBD1 (6 bases). Germline CDR1 SGHRS, CDR2 YFSETQ. V was clipped by 5 bases and J by 1 base, with 6 bases between them. This CDR3 is built from 12 residues. The DNA of the CDR3 is TGCGCCAGCAGGACAGGGAACACTGAAGCTTTCTTT. It encodes CASRTGNTEAFF.

The CDR3 loop reads CASSFGTSRGPTDTQYF. DNA for the CDR3: TGTGCCAGCAGCTTCGGGACTAGCAGGGGGCCCACAGATACGCAGTATTTT. The V call is TRBV5-6, the J call TRBJ2-3, with D maybe TRBD2 (9 bases). Trimming left V 2 bases short and J 2 bases short, with 18 bases between. Germline assignment: CDR1 SGHDT and CDR2 YYEEEE. The CDR3 runs 17 residues.

This clone was picked up one time. The V call is TRBV23-1, the J call TRBJ1-5; D is ambiguous. TRBV23-1 is annotated as an ORF whose role is uncertain. V lost 8 bases, J lost 0 bases, and 14 bases lay in between. This CDR3 has 15 amino acids. The CDR3 protein is CASWGGGYSNQPQHF. Written as DNA, the CDR3 is TGCGCCAGCTGGGGAGGTGGCTATAGCAATCAGCCCCAGCATTTT.

This sequence joins TRBV6-1 and TRBJ2-6; tentative D call: TRBD1 (6 bases). This CDR3 contains 17 residues. In germline, CDR1 is MNHNS, CDR2 SASEGT. V was clipped by 3 bases and J by 1 base, with 13 bases between them. The CDR3 is CASSEGARISGANVLTF. The CDR3 nucleotides read TGTGCCAGCAGTGAGGGGGCGCGCATTTCTGGGGCCAACGTCCTGACTTTC.

V gene TRBV18 combines with J gene TRBJ2-7; TRBD1 matches at 8 bases. V shed 2 bases, J shed 6 bases, and the junction held 12 bases outside the gene matches. There are 16 residues in the CDR3. The germline CDR1 and CDR2 sequences are KGHSH and LQKENI. The CDR3 sequence is CASSPSLAGGFPEQYF. The CDR3 region has the DNA TGTGCCAGCTCACCATCTCTCGCAGGGGGCTTTCCCGAGCAGTACTTC.

This chain links TRBV7-2 with TRBJ1-4, with D perhaps TRBD1 (5 bases). The CDR3 is 15 residues long. Germline CDR1 and CDR2: SGHTA and FQGNSA. Trimming cost V 0 bases and J 8 bases, with 13 bases left between them. This CDR3 reads CASSLAGSGEEKLFF. CDR3 coding DNA: TGTGCCAGCAGCTTAGCGGGGTCGGGGGAAGAAAAACTGTTTTTT.

CDR3 protein: CASSIGASGASYQETQYF. The CDR3 DNA reads TGTGCCAGTAGTATAGGGGCTAGCGGGGCCAGCTACCAAGAGACCCAGTACTTC. V is TRBV19 and J is TRBJ2-5; 9 nucleotides agree with TRBD2. The CDR3 length is 18 residues. Trimming at V came to 1 base and at J to 0 bases, leaving 9 bases not matched to a gene. Germline V CDR1 and CDR2: LNHDA, SQIVND (reference sequence).

The gene calls are TRBV19 and TRBJ1-5, with D possibly being TRBD1 (5 bases). This CDR3 has 16 residues. The V end was cut by 6 bases, the J end by 2 bases, with 17 bases between. Germline-derived CDR1 and CDR2 are LNHDA and SQIVND (reference sequence). CDR3 region: CASRFFWGGGNQPQHF. CDR3 coding DNA: TGTGCCAGTAGATTCTTTTGGGGAGGGGGCAATCAGCCCCAGCATTTT.

The V and J genes are TRBV7-8 and TRBJ1-3; 9 bases agree with TRBD1. The V gene's germline CDR1 is SGHVS and CDR2 FQNEAQ. The CDR3 is 15 amino acids. V gave up 4 bases and J gave up 4 bases; unmatched junction bases: 5. The CDR3 here is CASSSHRGLGNTIYF. In DNA form, the CDR3 reads TGTGCCAGCAGCTCGCACAGGGGGCTCGGAAACACCATATATTTT.

The chain carries TRBV7-9 and TRBJ1-3, with 7 nucleotides matching TRBD1. This CDR3 comprises 16 residues. V lost 5 bases and J lost 0; bases outside the gene matches: 7. The germline gives CDR1 SEHNR, CDR2 FQNEAQ (reference sequence). The CDR3 DNA reads TGTGCCAGCAGCCGCGGACAGGCCGACTCTGGAAACACCATATATTTT. Protein product: CASSRGQADSGNTIYF.

J is TRBJ2-3 and V is TRBV5-4; TRBD1 matches 11 bases. The CDR3 loop spans 16 amino acids. V shed 3 bases and J 2 bases; nucleotides not matched to a gene: 5. Germline loops: CDR1 SGHNT, CDR2 YYREEE (reference sequence). This chain's CDR3 is CASSSRTGGSTDTQYF. The CDR3, as DNA: TGTGCCAGCAGCTCTAGGACAGGGGGCTCCACAGATACGCAGTATTTT.